Sequencing of this TCR beta chain was carried out in a study of PD-1 blockade in classical Hodgkin lymphoma. Each patient relapsed following autologous stem cell transplantation, and prior brentuximab vedotin exposure differed. J gave up 4 bases and V 3 bases, and 3 bases lay outside the gene matches. The CDR3 loop spans 13 amino acids. From germline, CDR1 is SGDLS and CDR2 YYNGEE. Generated by immunoSEQ multiplex PCR, the TCRdb table keeps only in-frame clones and is missing some. The table has tens of thousands of clones, roughly 89% seen once. V gene TRBV9 combines with J gene TRBJ1-1; TRBD1 aligns across 7 bases. The sequence was obtained from a human donor with classical Hodgkin lymphoma. Sequences were derived from peripheral blood mononuclear cells (PBMCs), sampled before the second cycle of nivolumab. The CDR3 protein is CASSAGGGTEAFF. The DNA of the CDR3 is TGTGCCAGCAGCGCAGGGGGGGGCACTGAAGCTTTCTTT. Complete variable domain (other parts from reference TRBV9 and TRBJ1-1): DSGVTQTPKHLITATGQRVTLRCSPRSGDLSVYWYQQSLDQGLQFLIQYYNGEERAKGNILERFSAQQFPDLHSELNLSSLELGDSALYFCASSAGGGTEAFFGQGTRLTVV.